Listed here are 4 T cell receptor beta chains from one sample, sequenced in a study of blood T cell repertoires in COVID-19. Produced via immunoSEQ multiplex PCR; TCRdb's table is partial and in-frame only. The data show about 50,000 clones, with about 88% seen just once and approximately 17% held by the top ten. The sequencing input was peripheral blood. The receptor set was obtained from a man in his sixties or seventies with active COVID-19.

The gene calls are TRBV7-8 and TRBJ2-7; perhaps TRBD2 as D (6 bases). The CDR3 runs to 15 residues. The V end was cut by 3 bases, the J end by 2 bases, with 14 bases between. Germline loops: CDR1 SGHVS, CDR2 FQNEAQ. CDR3: CASSLTRDLPYEQYF. CDR3 nucleotide sequence: TGTGCCAGCAGCTTGACCAGGGACTTACCCTACGAGCAGTACTTC. Based on the CDR3 plus reference TRBV7-8 and TRBJ2-7, the full variable domain is GAGVSQSPRYKVAKRGQDVALRCDPISGHVSLFWYQQALGQGPEFLTYFQNEAQLDKSGLPSDRFFAERPEGSVSTLKIQRTQQEDSAVYLCASSLTRDLPYEQYFGPGTRLTVT.

V and J are TRBV7-2 and TRBJ2-6; the match to TRBD1 covers 7 bases. The CDR3 runs 17 residues. Germline CDR1 and CDR2: SGHTA and FQGNSA. V lost 5 bases to trimming and J lost 1 base; unmatched junction nucleotides: 8. The CDR3 is CASSPRDRMSGANVLTF. Here the CDR3 DNA reads TGTGCCAGCAGCCCAAGGGACAGAATGTCTGGGGCCAACGTCCTGACTTTC.

The chain uses TRBV6-4 and TRBJ1-5; a weak D match, TRBD1 (6 bases). Germline lookup yields CDR1 MRHNA and CDR2 SNTAGT. This CDR3 is built from 19 residues. V lost 2 bases and J 2 bases, leaving 22 bases between the germline ends. DNA of the CDR3: TGTGCCAGCAGTGACAACGACAGGCGACGCTGGGGTGGCAATCAGCCCCAGCATTTT. This gives the protein CASSDNDRRRWGGNQPQHF.

The sample holds one count of this clone. The chain has TRBV19 and TRBJ1-1, with D perhaps matching TRBD1 (6 bases). The V and J ends lost 6 bases and 1 base respectively, with 15 bases between them. This CDR3 is built from 15 residues. CDR1 and CDR2 from the germline V gene are LNHDA and SQIVND (reference sequence). The CDR3 loop is CASSRGGAQNTEAFF. In DNA, the CDR3 is TGTGCCAGTAGCCGGGGGGGGGCGCAGAACACTGAAGCTTTCTTT.